The sequence of this TCR beta chain was determined in a study of T cell changes during pregnancy in multiple sclerosis. Data came from immunoSEQ multiplex PCR; TCRdb stores just in-frame clones and leaves some out. The table shows about 32,000 clones, with roughly nine tenths occurring only once. V lost 3 bases, J lost 9 bases, and 12 bases lay in between. CDR1 and CDR2 (germline): LNHDA, SQIVND (reference sequence). There are 13 residues in the CDR3. Material: CD8+ T cells from peripheral blood mononuclear cells, obtained in the first trimester of pregnancy. V is TRBV19 and J is TRBJ1-5; D remains ambiguous. The receptor's source is a female donor with multiple sclerosis, enrolled in a pregnancy study. CDR3 sequence reads: CASSIKEVRPQHF. CDR3 nucleotides: TGTGCCAGTAGTATTAAGGAGGTTCGGCCCCAGCATTTT. The full variable domain, in which reference TRBV19 and TRBJ1-5 provide the parts outside the CDR3, is DGGITQSPKYLFRKEGQNVTLSCEQNLNHDAMYWYRQDPGQGLRLIYYSQIVNDFQKGDIAEGYSVSREKKESFPLTVTSAQKNPTAFYLCASSIKEVRPQHFGDGTRLSIL.